Following are 10 T cell receptor beta chains from one sample sequenced in a study of T-cell memory formation after mild COVID-19. TCRdb used MiXCR to reprocess the 5' RACE reads, holding one entry per CDR3 protein. The sample has 150,000 or so distinct CDR3 sequences, approximately 14% seen once; the top ten hold 13% to 15%. Sequences were obtained from PBMCs or a T cell subset sorted from them (not recorded which). The receptors shown here come from an adult woman who had mild COVID-19 (a few samples of this study predate the infection). Cell type and time point are not known.

This clonotype has a handful of counts. V is TRBV14 and J is TRBJ2-1, with 9 bases fitting TRBD2. The CDR3 runs to 17 residues. The V gene's germline CDR1 is SGHDN and CDR2 FVKESK. With V trimmed by 0 bases and J by 5 bases, 8 bases remained unmatched. In DNA, the CDR3 is TGTGCCAGCAGCCAAGAGGGGACTAGCTTGGGGCACAATGAGCAGTTCTTC. Its protein is CASSQEGTSLGHNEQFF.

The V gene is TRBV5-1, the J gene TRBJ2-5, with 8 bases lining up with TRBD1. Germline CDR1 is SGHRS and CDR2 is YFSETQ. Germline trimming cut 4 bases from V and 5 bases from J; bases unmatched to any gene: 7. The length of the CDR3 is 14 residues. CDR3 DNA sequence: TGCGCCAGCAGCACGAGACAGGGGACGGAGACCCAGTACTTC. Translation: CASSTRQGTETQYF. The whole variable domain, filled in from reference TRBV5-1 and TRBJ2-5, reads KAGVTQTPRYLIKTRGQQVTLSCSPISGHRSVSWYQQTPGQGLQFLFEYFSETQRNKGNFPGRFSGRQFSNSRSEMNVSTLELGDSALYLCASSTRQGTETQYFGPGTRLLVL.

This clonotype was seen a handful of times. This chain uses TRBV6-2 or TRBV6-3 with TRBJ2-1; 14 bases fit TRBD2. The CDR3 consists of 19 residues. Per germline, CDR1 MNHEY and CDR2 SVGEGT. Unmatched junction bases numbered 18, after V lost 6 bases and J lost 8 bases. As DNA, the CDR3 is TGTGCCAGCAGACCTTGGACTAGCGGGAGGAGGTATCGTAGCTATGAGCAGTTCTTC. Translating gives CASRPWTSGRRYRSYEQFF.

This clonotype was picked up a small number of times. The chain recombines TRBV24-1 with TRBJ2-7; tentatively, D is TRBD1 or TRBD2 (6 bases each). CDR1 KGHDR and CDR2 SFDVKD come from the germline V gene. V lost 2 bases and J 3 bases, leaving 10 bases between the germline ends. The CDR3 is 14 residues long. In nucleotides, the CDR3 is TGTGCCACCAGTGATTCGGGGGCCAACTACGAGCAGTACTTC. Residues: CATSDSGANYEQYF.

On this clonotype itself: Because the CDR3 is missing its conserved closing phenylalanine or tryptophan, this is likely a read error. The rearrangement uses TRBV3-1 and TRBJ2-7; 7 bases align to TRBD1. V dropped 4 bases and J dropped 5; count of bases not matched to a gene: 5. The CDR3 extends over 13 amino acids. CDR1 and CDR2 from the germline V gene are LGHDT and YNNKEL (reference sequence). The CDR3 nucleotides are TGTGCCAGCAGCCCAGGGGGTTGGGACGAGCAGTACTTA. This gives the protein CASSPGGWDEQYL.

The V gene is TRBV12-3 or TRBV12-4, the J gene TRBJ2-6; D is perhaps TRBD1 (6 bases). The CDR3 consists of 15 residues. Trimming took 8 bases from V and 1 from J, leaving 12 bases between them. The chain's CDR3 is CASGFRGSGANVLTF. DNA for the CDR3: TGTGCCAGCGGATTCAGGGGTTCTGGGGCCAACGTCCTGACTTTC.

The rearrangement joins TRBV9 to TRBJ2-2, with D unclear. Trimming left V 0 bases short and J 3 bases short, with 9 bases between. The CDR3 contains 15 residues. Germline CDR1 and CDR2: SGDLS and YYNGEE. This CDR3 is CASSVGGSYTGELFF. The CDR3, as DNA: TGTGCCAGCAGCGTAGGGGGTAGTTACACCGGGGAGCTGTTTTTT.

This sequence joins TRBV20-1 and TRBJ1-1, with 9 bases that match TRBD1. This CDR3 spans 12 amino acids. With V trimmed by 6 bases and J by 8 bases, 7 bases remained unmatched. Germline-derived CDR1 and CDR2 are DFQATT and SNEGSKA (reference sequence). The CDR3 is CSAARDRVEAFF. The CDR3 bases are TGCAGTGCCGCCCGGGACAGGGTCGAAGCTTTCTTT.

This chain connects TRBV27 to TRBJ2-5, with 7 bases identical to TRBD2. Germline V gene sequence: CDR1 MNHEY, CDR2 SMNVEV (reference sequence). Trimming removed 6 bases from V and 2 bases from J; junction bases left unmatched: 21. The CDR3 loop spans 19 amino acids. CDR3 region: CASSSRPTSKSYTQETQYF. Written as DNA, the CDR3 is TGTGCCAGCAGCTCTCGCCCGACTAGCAAATCCTACACACAAGAGACCCAGTACTTC.

This clonotype was counted a few times. The rearrangement uses TRBV7-2 and TRBJ2-1; D unresolved. From germline, CDR1 is SGHTA and CDR2 FQGNSA. The length of the CDR3 is 15 residues. The V gene lost 3 bases and the J gene lost 3 bases, with 12 bases spanning the gap. The DNA of the CDR3 is TGTGCCAGCAGCTTTTCGTCAGGCGGCTACAATGAGCAGTTCTTC. This encodes CASSFSSGGYNEQFF.